This T cell receptor (beta chain) was obtained from a study of T cell responses to AZD1222 COVID-19 vaccine (dated by TCRdb to the early 2020s). Some background on the complete study: A total of just over 230 trial participants underwent TCR sequencing, of whom 207 had received two doses of AZD1222 and 26 had received two doses of the MenACWY control vaccine. Trial participants were enrolled by age into 18-55, 56-69 and 70-plus year subgroups, with around 140, 26 and 57 TCR-sequenced participants respectively. The paper as a whole reports these results and caveats: Participants were mostly white British, with more females than males. The authors suggested clonal diversity may have been underestimated. In the small 56-69-year group, the increase in depth fell short of significance, most likely because of low power. No day 14 peak-response samples were available, so repertoires were characterized only after the peak T cell response. Conclusions about previously exposed vaccinees were limited because only six AZD1222 recipients were SARS-CoV-2 seropositive at baseline. A significant rise in spike-specific TCR breadth and depth was observed after two AZD1222 doses relative to day 0 and relative to MenACWY recipients. The whole spike protein was spanned by vaccine-associated CD4 TCRs, and dominant responses were seen in regions 160-218 and 743-854. Reportedly, close to half of the unique spike-specific TCRs recognized epitopes lying outside the regions that are mutated in the B.1.351 and B.1.1.7 variants.

The germline V and J ends show losses of 4 bases and 5 bases respectively, and no gene match explains 5 bases of the junction. The CDR3 holds 15 amino acids from the cysteine to the phenylalanine. Only the CDR3 portion is preserved as DNA: 45 bases, with reading frame beginning at the first base. CDR1 and CDR2 are drawn from the germline V gene (reference sequence): SGHKS, YYEKEE. The CDR3 regions of human TCRbeta chains were analyzed by immunosequencing. The authors' pipeline ran thus. TCRs in the repertoires were matched against a reference library of SARS-CoV-2-specific TCRs that had been generated with the MIRA antigen-specificity platform. Breadth meant the fraction of unique TCRs that were SARS-CoV-2-associated, whereas depth meant the fraction of total T cells that were SARS-CoV-2-associated. Using the MIRA data, each spike-specific TCR was assigned both to the spike region to which the TCR was reactive and to a CD4 or CD8 class. Log10-transformed breadth and depth values were compared by one-way ANOVA with Sidak's multiple comparisons tests. The table comes from immuneACCESS by way of TCRdb, which keeps in-frame sequences with V and J called. Part of the clones is missing from these tables; in studies checked, under half for an unresolved V gene and the rest for unknown reasons. V and J calls and clone size follow that table, whereas D and trimming were derived from the DNA. The sample table lists approximately 120,000 clones, over 75% of them with a count of one. More than 10% of the sample is taken by the ten largest.

A note on this clone: Its antigen is not yet known. No base-level quality is on record; no much larger clone is a single base apart.

The time point label of this sample denotes: baseline before first vaccination. Per the publication, the treatment or condition label means: meningococcal conjugate vaccine given as trial control. Vaccinee samples were obtained from the UK trials COV001 and COV002, which included a single-blind randomized controlled phase 2/3 trial of AZD1222 (ChAdOx1 nCoV-19) in healthy adults. For TCRbeta chain sequencing, PBMC samples from trial participants were taken at day 0 and at day 28 after the second dose. This clonotype originated in an adult in good health. The sequence links TRBV5-5 to TRBJ2-3, with 12 central nucleotides matching TRBD2. The sample consisted of peripheral blood, taken on day 0 of MenACWY control vaccination. The sequenced DNA is TGTGCCAGCAGCGGACAGGGACTAGCGGGAGATACGCAGTATTTT. It specifies CASSGQGLAGDTQYF.